This T cell receptor (beta chain) appears in the sequencing data of a study of response to subunit inactivated influenza vaccine. The CDR3 is 20 residues long. The germline CDR1 and CDR2 sequences are SGHAT and FQNNGV. V was pared by 0 bases and J by 3 bases, with 19 bases of the junction left unmatched. Broader study findings: Each seasonal influenza vaccination, the authors suggested, recruits few new T cells.

To note about this clonotype: Its antigen is unknown.

TCRdb re-derived calls from the RT-PCR reads in MiXCR, one entry per CDR3 protein. This repertoire shows about 700,000 distinct CDR3 sequences, around 14% found once; its top ten account for approximately 10%. The chain employs TRBV11-2 and TRBJ2-7, with TRBD2 matching over 8 bases. Sequenced material: PBMCs from blood, taken roughly 12 days after vaccination. This sequence originates from a man aged 50-60 years who received an inactivated influenza vaccine. The CDR3 here is CASSLDGLAGGVGGIYEQYF. The CDR3 bases are TGTGCCAGCAGCTTAGACGGACTAGCTGGGGGAGTGGGAGGAATCTACGAGCAGTACTTC.